This T cell receptor (beta chain) emerged from a study of blood T cell repertoires in COVID-19. About the research overall: In each case, the material was cDNA or gDNA derived from T cells, B-cell-depleted T cells, or PBMCs.

As originally analysed: Reference gene primer amplification gave estimated nucleated cell counts. This table comes from immunoSEQ multiplex PCR, and its TCRdb copy is limited to in-frame clones, with some not included. V, J and clone size are those of that table, while D and trimming were read from the DNA. The table includes fewer than 200,000 clones, approximately 84% detected once. The V and J ends lost 3 bases and 6 bases respectively, with 17 bases between them. The germline CDR1 and CDR2 sequences are LGHNT and FRNRAP. The CDR3 runs to 15 residues. Seattle participants joined during active infection and were tracked over time.

The sample consisted of peripheral blood. The chain has TRBV12-5 and TRBJ1-2; no definite D call. The TCR sequence derives from a woman in her sixties or seventies with COVID-19, enrolled during active disease. CDR3 protein: CASGFVEVLSNGYTF. The CDR3 DNA is TGTGCTAGTGGTTTCGTGGAGGTTTTATCGAATGGCTACACCTTC.